Given below is one T cell receptor beta chain in context. Its antigen is unidentified. These data come from a study of immune evolution from preneoplasia to lung adenocarcinoma. The protocol was immunoSEQ multiplex PCR, while the TCRdb copy is restricted to in-frame clones and leaves out a portion. This table holds fewer than 7,500 clones, around 73% found once. The ends were cut back, 7 bases at V and 1 base at J, with 13 bases in the middle. This CDR3 spans 13 amino acids. The germline V gene encodes CDR1 SQVTM and CDR2 ANQGSEA. Study-wide findings and caveats: Top clone frequencies peaked in normal lung, apparently declining through invasive adenocarcinoma.

Resections took place in Japan or China from the mid-2010s to the late 2010s. The specimen was FFPE lung adenocarcinoma in situ tissue. The chain has TRBV29-1 and TRBJ1-1; D is unresolved. The TCR comes from a donor at least 70 years old with lung adenocarcinoma. CDR3 sequence (DNA): TGCAGCGGAGGGCCCCGGGGGAACACTGAAGCTTTCTTT. Protein product: CSGGPRGNTEAFF.